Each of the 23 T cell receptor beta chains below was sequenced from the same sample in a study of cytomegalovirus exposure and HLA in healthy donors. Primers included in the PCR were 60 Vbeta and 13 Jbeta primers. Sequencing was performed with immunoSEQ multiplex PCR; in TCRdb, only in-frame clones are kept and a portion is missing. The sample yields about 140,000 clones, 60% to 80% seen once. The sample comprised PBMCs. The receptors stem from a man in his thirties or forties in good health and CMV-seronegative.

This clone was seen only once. CDR3 in amino acids: CASSWTSGFYNEQFF. Written as DNA, the CDR3 is TGCGCCAGCAGCTGGACTAGCGGCTTCTACAATGAGCAGTTCTTC. The gene calls are TRBV5-1 and TRBJ2-1, with 10 nucleotides matching TRBD2. The CDR3 totals 15 residues. Germline CDR1 SGHRS, CDR2 YFSETQ. The ends lost 3 bases at V and 3 bases at J; junction bases unmatched: 3. Drawing the rest from reference TRBV5-1 and TRBJ2-1, the complete variable domain is KAGVTQTPRYLIKTRGQQVTLSCSPISGHRSVSWYQQTPGQGLQFLFEYFSETQRNKGNFPGRFSGRQFSNSRSEMNVSTLELGDSALYLCASSWTSGFYNEQFFGPGTRLTVL.

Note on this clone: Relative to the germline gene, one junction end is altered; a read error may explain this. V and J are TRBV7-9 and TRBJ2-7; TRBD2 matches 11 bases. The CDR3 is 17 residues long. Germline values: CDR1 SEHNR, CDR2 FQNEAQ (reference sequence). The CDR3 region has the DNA TGTTCCAGCAGCTTAGGGGGTCCGGGACTAGCGGTCTACGAGCAGTACTTC. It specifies CSSSLGGPGLAVYEQYF.

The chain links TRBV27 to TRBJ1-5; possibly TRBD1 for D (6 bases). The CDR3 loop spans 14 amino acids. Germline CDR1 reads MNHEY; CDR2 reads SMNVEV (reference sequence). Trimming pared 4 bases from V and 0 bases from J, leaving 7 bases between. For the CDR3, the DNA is TGTGCCAGCAGTTACAGGGATAGCAATCAGCCCCAGCATTTT. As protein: CASSYRDSNQPQHF.

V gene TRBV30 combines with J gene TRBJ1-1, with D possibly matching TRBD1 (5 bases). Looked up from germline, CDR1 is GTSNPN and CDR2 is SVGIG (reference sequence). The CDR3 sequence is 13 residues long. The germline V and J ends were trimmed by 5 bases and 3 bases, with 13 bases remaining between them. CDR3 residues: CAWDLRGDTEAFF. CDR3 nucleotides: TGTGCCTGGGACCTCCGGGGGGACACTGAAGCTTTCTTT. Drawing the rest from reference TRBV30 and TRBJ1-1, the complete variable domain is SQTIHQWPATLVQPVGSPLSLECTVEGTSNPNLYWYRQAAGRGLQLLFYSVGIGQISSEVPQNLSASRPQDRQFILSSKKLLLSDSGFYLCAWDLRGDTEAFFGQGTRLTVV.

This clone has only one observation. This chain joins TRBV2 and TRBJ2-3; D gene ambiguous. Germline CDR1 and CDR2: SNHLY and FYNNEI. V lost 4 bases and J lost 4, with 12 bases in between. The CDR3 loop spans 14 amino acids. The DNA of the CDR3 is TGTGCCAGCAGTGGAACAAATCCCCCAGATACGCAGTATTTT. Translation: CASSGTNPPDTQYF.

The CDR3 loop is CASSIGPYEQYF. The CDR3, as DNA: TGTGCCAGTAGTATAGGGCCTTACGAGCAGTACTTC. This chain joins TRBV19 and TRBJ2-7; D ambiguous. The CDR3 is 12 residues long. The V end lost 1 base, the J end lost 4 bases, and 5 bases lay between the germline ends. From germline, CDR1 is LNHDA and CDR2 SQIVND (reference sequence).

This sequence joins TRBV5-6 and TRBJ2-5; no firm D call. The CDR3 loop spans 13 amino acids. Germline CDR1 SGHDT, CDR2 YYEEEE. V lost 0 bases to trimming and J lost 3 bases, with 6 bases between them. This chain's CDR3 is CASSLAQEETQYF. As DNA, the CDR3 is TGTGCCAGCAGCTTGGCCCAGGAAGAGACCCAGTACTTC.

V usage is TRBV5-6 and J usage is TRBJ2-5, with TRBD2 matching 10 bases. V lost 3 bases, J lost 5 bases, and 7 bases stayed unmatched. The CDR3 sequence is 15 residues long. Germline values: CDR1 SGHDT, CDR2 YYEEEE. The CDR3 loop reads CASSSLAGGGETQYF. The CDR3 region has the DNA TGTGCCAGCAGCTCGTTAGCGGGAGGCGGGGAGACCCAGTACTTC.

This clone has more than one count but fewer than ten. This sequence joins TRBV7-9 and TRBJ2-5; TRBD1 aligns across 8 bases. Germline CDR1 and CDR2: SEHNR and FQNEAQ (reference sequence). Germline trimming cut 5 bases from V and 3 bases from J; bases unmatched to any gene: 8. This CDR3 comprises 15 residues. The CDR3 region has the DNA TGTGCCAGCAGCCAGGGGGACAGGCTCAAAGAGACCCAGTACTTC. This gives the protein CASSQGDRLKETQYF.

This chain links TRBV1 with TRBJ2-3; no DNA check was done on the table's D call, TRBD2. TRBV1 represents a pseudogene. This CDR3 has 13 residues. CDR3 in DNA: TGCACCAACCTGCTAGCGGCCTTAGGTACGCAGTATTTT. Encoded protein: CTNLLAALGTQYF.

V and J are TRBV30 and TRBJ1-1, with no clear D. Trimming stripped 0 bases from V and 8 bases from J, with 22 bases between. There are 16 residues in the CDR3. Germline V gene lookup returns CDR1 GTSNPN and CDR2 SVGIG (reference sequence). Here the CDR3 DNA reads TGTGCCTGGAGTGTACTAGTCCGTGGCCCGAGGAGCGAAGCTTTCTTT. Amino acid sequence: CAWSVLVRGPRSEAFF.

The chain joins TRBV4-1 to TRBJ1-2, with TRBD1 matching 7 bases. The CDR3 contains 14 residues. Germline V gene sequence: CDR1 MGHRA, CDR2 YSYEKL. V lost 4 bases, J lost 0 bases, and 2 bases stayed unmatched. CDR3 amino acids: CASSPGTANYGYTF. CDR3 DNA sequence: TGCGCCAGCAGCCCCGGGACAGCTAACTATGGCTACACCTTC.

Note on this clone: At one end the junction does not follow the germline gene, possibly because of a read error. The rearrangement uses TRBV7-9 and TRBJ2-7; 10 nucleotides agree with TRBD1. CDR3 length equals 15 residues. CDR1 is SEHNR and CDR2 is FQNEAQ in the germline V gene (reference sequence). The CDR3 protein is CSSSSRQGASHEQYF. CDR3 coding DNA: TGTTCCAGCAGCTCCAGACAGGGGGCGTCCCACGAGCAGTACTTC. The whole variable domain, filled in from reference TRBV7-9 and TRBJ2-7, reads DTGVSQNPRHKITKRGQNVTFRCDPISEHNRLYWYRQTLGQGPEFLTYFQNEAQLEKSRLLSDRFSAERPKGSFSTLEIQRTEQGDSAMYLCSSSSRQGASHEQYFGPGTRLTVT.

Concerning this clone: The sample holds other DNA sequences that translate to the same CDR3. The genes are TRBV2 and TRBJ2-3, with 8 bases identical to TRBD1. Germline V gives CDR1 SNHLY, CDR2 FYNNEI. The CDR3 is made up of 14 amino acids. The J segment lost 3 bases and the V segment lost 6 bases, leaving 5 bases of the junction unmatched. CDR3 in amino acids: CASRTGVRTDTQYF. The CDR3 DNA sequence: TGTGCCAGCAGGACAGGGGTAAGAACAGATACGCAGTATTTT.

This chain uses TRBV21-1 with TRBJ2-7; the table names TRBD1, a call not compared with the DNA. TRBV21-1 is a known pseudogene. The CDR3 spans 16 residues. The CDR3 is CASSIQDRGQTYEQYF. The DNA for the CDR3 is TGTGCCAGCAGCATCCAGGACAGGGGGCAAACCTACGAGCAGTACTTC.

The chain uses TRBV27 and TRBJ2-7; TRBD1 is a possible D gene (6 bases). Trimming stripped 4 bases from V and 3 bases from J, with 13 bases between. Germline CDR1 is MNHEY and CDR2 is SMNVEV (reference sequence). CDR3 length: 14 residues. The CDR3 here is CASSWGHTLYEQYF. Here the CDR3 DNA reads TGTGCCAGCAGTTGGGGACACACGCTCTACGAGCAGTACTTC.

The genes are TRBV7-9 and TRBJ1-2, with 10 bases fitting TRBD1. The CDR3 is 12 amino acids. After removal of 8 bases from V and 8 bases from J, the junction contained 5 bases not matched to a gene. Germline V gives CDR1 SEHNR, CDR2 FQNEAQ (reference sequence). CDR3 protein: CASRTGGDGYTF. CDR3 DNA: TGTGCCAGCCGGACAGGGGGAGACGGCTACACCTTC.

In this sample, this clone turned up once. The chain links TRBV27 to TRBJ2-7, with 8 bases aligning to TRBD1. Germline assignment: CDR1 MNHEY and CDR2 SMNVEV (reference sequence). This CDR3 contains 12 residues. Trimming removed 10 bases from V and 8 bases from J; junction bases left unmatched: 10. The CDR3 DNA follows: TGTGCCATCCGCCAGGGGGCAGGTCAGCAGTACTTC. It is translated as CAIRQGAGQQYF.

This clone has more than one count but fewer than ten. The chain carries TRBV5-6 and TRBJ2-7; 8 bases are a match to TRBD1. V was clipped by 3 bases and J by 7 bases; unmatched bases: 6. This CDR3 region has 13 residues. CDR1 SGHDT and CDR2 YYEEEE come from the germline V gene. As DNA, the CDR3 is TGTGCCAGCAGCTGGACAGGGTCGGGGGAGCAGTACTTC. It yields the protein CASSWTGSGEQYF.

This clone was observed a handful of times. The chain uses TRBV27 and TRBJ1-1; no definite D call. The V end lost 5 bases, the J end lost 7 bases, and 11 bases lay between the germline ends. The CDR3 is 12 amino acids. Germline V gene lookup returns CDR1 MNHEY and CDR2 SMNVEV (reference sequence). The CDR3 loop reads CASSASGNEAFF. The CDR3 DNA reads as TGTGCCAGCAGTGCCTCAGGAAATGAAGCTTTCTTT.

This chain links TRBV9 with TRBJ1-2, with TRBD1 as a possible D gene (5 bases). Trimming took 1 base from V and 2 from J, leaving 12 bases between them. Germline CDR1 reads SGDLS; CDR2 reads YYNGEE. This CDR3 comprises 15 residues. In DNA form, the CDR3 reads TGTGCCAGCAGCGTAAAAGGGGTACCCAACTATGGCTACACCTTC. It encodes CASSVKGVPNYGYTF. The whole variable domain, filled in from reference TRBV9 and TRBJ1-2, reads DSGVTQTPKHLITATGQRVTLRCSPRSGDLSVYWYQQSLDQGLQFLIQYYNGEERAKGNILERFSAQQFPDLHSELNLSSLELGDSALYFCASSVKGVPNYGYTFGSGTRLTVV.

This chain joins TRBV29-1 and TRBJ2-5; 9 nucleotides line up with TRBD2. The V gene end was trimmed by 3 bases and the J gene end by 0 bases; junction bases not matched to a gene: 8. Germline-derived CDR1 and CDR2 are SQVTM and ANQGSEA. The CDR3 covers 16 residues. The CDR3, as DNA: TGCAGCGTTGATCACCGGACTAGCGAGTACCAAGAGACCCAGTACTTC. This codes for CSVDHRTSEYQETQYF.

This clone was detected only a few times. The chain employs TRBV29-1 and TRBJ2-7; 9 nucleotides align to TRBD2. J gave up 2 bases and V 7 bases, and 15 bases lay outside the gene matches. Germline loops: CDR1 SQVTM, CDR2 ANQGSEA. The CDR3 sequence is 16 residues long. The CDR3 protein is CSASGLAGRITYEQYF. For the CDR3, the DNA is TGCAGCGCCTCGGGGCTAGCGGGAAGGATAACCTACGAGCAGTACTTC.